This TCR beta chain was identified in a study of shared clonotypes between healthy human individuals. The length of the CDR3 is 15 residues. CDR1 and CDR2 from the germline V gene are SNHLY and FYNNEI. The J segment lost 5 bases and the V segment lost 5 bases, leaving 5 bases of the junction unmatched. Overall study findings and caveats: Naive subsets typically showed greater estimated richness than memory subsets.

Replicate PCRs for sorted subsets used 200 ng DNA; this equaled about 30,000 T cell genomes. TCRdb's copy holds only in-frame clones and misses some; the assay was immunoSEQ multiplex PCR. Altogether roughly 2.1 million clones are present, approximately 94% being singletons, with the ten largest covering more than 1.5%. Naive CD8 cells lacked CD45RO and underwent positive selection for CCR7, leaving out terminally differentiated effector memory CD45RA+ cells. With respect to this clone: Antigen unknown.

This receptor was identified in a man younger than 35 in good health. Some clones in this sample may be carry-over from other donors' samples. This sequence joins TRBV2 and TRBJ1-6; TRBD1 matches at 8 bases. The sequenced sample was naive CD8+ T cells from PBMCs. CDR3 bases: TGTGCCAGCAGTCGGACAGGGAATAATAATTCACCCCTCCACTTT. It specifies CASSRTGNNNSPLHF. The full variable domain, in which reference TRBV2 and TRBJ1-6 provide the parts outside the CDR3, is EPEVTQTPSHQVTQMGQEVILRCVPISNHLYFYWYRQILGQKVEFLVSFYNNEISEKSEIFDDQFSVERPDGSNFTLKIRSTKLEDSAMYFCASSRTGNNNSPLHFGNGTRLTVT.